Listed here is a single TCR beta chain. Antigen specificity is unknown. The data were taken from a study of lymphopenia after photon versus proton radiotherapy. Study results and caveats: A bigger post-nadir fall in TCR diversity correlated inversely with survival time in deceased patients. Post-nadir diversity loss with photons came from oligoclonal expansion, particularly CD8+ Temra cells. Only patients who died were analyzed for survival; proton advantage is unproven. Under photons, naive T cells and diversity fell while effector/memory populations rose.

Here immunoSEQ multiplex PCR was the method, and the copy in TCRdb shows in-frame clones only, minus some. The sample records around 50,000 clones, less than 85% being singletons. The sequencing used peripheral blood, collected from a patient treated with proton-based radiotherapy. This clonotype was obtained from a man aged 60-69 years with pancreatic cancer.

As DNA, the CDR3 is TGTGCCAGCAGTTTAAACCCCGCTGAAGCTTTCTTT. Translated, it gives CASSLNPAEAFF. This chain joins TRBV28 and TRBJ1-1; D is undetermined. Trimming stripped 2 bases from V and 6 bases from J, with 7 bases between. This CDR3 is built from 12 residues. CDR1 and CDR2 from the germline V gene are MDHEN and SYDVKM. The variable domain in full, completed from reference TRBV28 and TRBJ1-1, reads DVKVTQSSRYLVKRTGEKVFLECVQDMDHENMFWYRQDPGLGLRLIYFSYDVKMKEKGDIPEGYSVSREKKERFSLILESASTNQTSMYLCASSLNPAEAFFGQGTRLTVV.